This T cell receptor beta chain was captured by sequencing in a study of shared clonotypes between healthy human individuals. V lost 6 bases to trimming and J lost 0 bases; unmatched junction nucleotides: 4. Germline CDR1 and CDR2: MNHEY and SMNVEV (reference sequence). The CDR3 runs to 14 residues. Sequencing was performed with immunoSEQ multiplex PCR; in TCRdb, only in-frame clones are kept and a portion is missing. The table shows 850,000 to 1,200,000 clones, with about 80% occurring only once. The specimen sequenced was memory CD4+ T cells sorted from blood. Specified subset: CD45RA-negative fraction. The gene calls are TRBV27 and TRBJ2-7; 8 bases line up with TRBD1. The source is a man younger than 35 in good health. The CDR3 bases are TGTGCCAGCAGGCCGGGACAGGTCTCCTACGAGCAGTACTTC. Protein: CASRPGQVSYEQYF.